This T cell receptor (beta chain) emerged from a study of cytomegalovirus exposure and HLA in healthy donors. Turning to the study itself: Some 180 million T cells yielded approximately 110 million unique TCR beta sequences in earlier analysis. General study findings and limits: Later analysis showed TCR association rates varying by HLA locus, highest for DRB1 and lowest for HLA-C. The authors assumed roughly uniform sequencing depth across donors for presence/absence analyses.

As concerns this clone: Its target is not known. Other DNA sequences in this specimen translate into the identical CDR3.

The PCR ran on 60 Vbeta and 13 Jbeta primers. Some clones are missing from TCRdb's copy, which holds only in-frame ones; the method was immunoSEQ multiplex PCR. In the table there are 140,000 to 150,000 clones, about 80% of which are singletons. The clonotype originates from a man aged 35-49 years in good health and CMV-seronegative. The source material was PBMCs.

This CDR3 is CASSYSSVRGNSPLHF. CDR3 DNA sequence: TGTGCCAGCAGTTACTCATCGGTGAGGGGGAACTCCCCCCTCCACTTT. This chain uses TRBV6-5 with TRBJ1-6; tentatively, D is TRBD1 (6 bases). The CDR3 has 16 residues. Germline values: CDR1 MNHEY, CDR2 SVGAGI. V was cut by 0 bases and J by 13 bases, with 19 bases left in between.